A selection of T cell receptor beta chains follows, all from one sample in a study of blood T cell repertoires in COVID-19. Sequencing was performed with immunoSEQ multiplex PCR; in TCRdb, only in-frame clones are kept and a portion is missing. This sample has more than 300,000 clones, with 87% found just once. The sample was PBMCs or T cells enriched from blood (not recorded which). The origin of the receptors is a young woman who had recovered from COVID-19. CDR3s leave out the opening cysteine and the closing phenylalanine or tryptophan. Fields, in order: V gene, D gene, CDR3 protein. D genes are given only for firm matches.

v_gene: TRBV10-3; d_gene: TRBD1; CDR3aa: AISEVGQGSSPLH
v_gene: TRBV6-5; d_gene: TRBD1; CDR3aa: ASSTRQGGAEAF
v_gene: TRBV25-1; d_gene: NA; CDR3aa: ASSESGAGSNTEAF
v_gene: TRBV12-3/TRBV12-4; d_gene: NA; CDR3aa: ASSRAPNSPLH
v_gene: TRBV3-1/TRBV3-2; d_gene: TRBD1; CDR3aa: ASSQWDRGPTTNEKLF
v_gene: TRBV9; d_gene: TRBD2; CDR3aa: ASSELAGGTDTQY
v_gene: TRBV9; d_gene: NA; CDR3aa: ASSVGPGNNEKLF
v_gene: TRBV7-9; d_gene: TRBD1; CDR3aa: ASSLATGTGGLDEQF
v_gene: TRBV30; d_gene: TRBD2; CDR3aa: AWSDGLAGVSYNEQF
v_gene: TRBV2; d_gene: TRBD1; CDR3aa: ASTGPPGTGPNYGYT
v_gene: TRBV30; d_gene: TRBD1; CDR3aa: AWGQAQSLSGYT
v_gene: TRBV10-3; d_gene: TRBD1; CDR3aa: AISALGGQGFANEKLF
v_gene: TRBV6-5; d_gene: NA; CDR3aa: ASSYSRGNTEAF
v_gene: TRBV4-2; d_gene: NA; CDR3aa: ASSQEPGGDEKLF
v_gene: TRBV7-3; d_gene: TRBD1; CDR3aa: ASSKAGTANEQF
v_gene: TRBV7-2; d_gene: TRBD1; CDR3aa: ASSLVSGTGGYEQY
v_gene: TRBV7-8; d_gene: NA; CDR3aa: ASSLFVGANNQPQH
v_gene: TRBV5-6; d_gene: NA; CDR3aa: ASSGARDSKTQY
v_gene: TRBV4-2; d_gene: NA; CDR3aa: ASSQDHGTQH
v_gene: TRBV21-1; d_gene: NA; CDR3aa: ASSNDTYYGYT
v_gene: TRBV5-6; d_gene: TRBD1; CDR3aa: ASSFGQGTLYEQY
v_gene: TRBV2; d_gene: TRBD2; CDR3aa: ASRSSGVTDTQY
v_gene: TRBV19; d_gene: NA; CDR3aa: ASSPRGLGAKNIQY
v_gene: TRBV6-2/TRBV6-3; d_gene: TRBD2; CDR3aa: ASSSGGQGTGELF
v_gene: TRBV18; d_gene: NA; CDR3aa: ASSTLDSGELF
v_gene: TRBV29-1; d_gene: NA; CDR3aa: SVVSGTYT
v_gene: TRBV7-9; d_gene: TRBD1; CDR3aa: ASSKSRDSFYGYT
v_gene: TRBV30; d_gene: NA; CDR3aa: AWSGLLPFYGYT
v_gene: TRBV4-1; d_gene: NA; CDR3aa: ASSQALGVRVNDYT
v_gene: TRBV15; d_gene: NA; CDR3aa: ATSPLKETGEAF
v_gene: TRBV6-6; d_gene: TRBD1; CDR3aa: ASSGTDTNEKLF
v_gene: TRBV6-5; d_gene: TRBD1; CDR3aa: ASNPGTGITETQY
v_gene: TRBV7-9; d_gene: TRBD1; CDR3aa: ASGEGASGNTIY
v_gene: TRBV7-9; d_gene: TRBD1; CDR3aa: ASSLSAGTAFSYEQY
v_gene: TRBV29-1; d_gene: TRBD2; CDR3aa: SALAGKAYNEQF
v_gene: TRBV5-1; d_gene: TRBD1; CDR3aa: ASRSDREGEKLF
v_gene: TRBV12-5; d_gene: TRBD1; CDR3aa: ASGLGGQADNSPLH
v_gene: TRBV24-1; d_gene: NA; CDR3aa: ATSEEETQY
v_gene: TRBV11-1; d_gene: TRBD1; CDR3aa: ASSPNRGPKNIQY
v_gene: TRBV6-5; d_gene: NA; CDR3aa: ASSPGLSSGNTIY
v_gene: TRBV6-2/TRBV6-3; d_gene: NA; CDR3aa: ASSPGETGELF
v_gene: TRBV25-1; d_gene: NA; CDR3aa: ASRTGNRNEQF
v_gene: TRBV5-1; d_gene: NA; CDR3aa: ASSQVGHPNTEAF
v_gene: TRBV9; d_gene: TRBD2; CDR3aa: ASSVSSVQRGPNTGELF
v_gene: TRBV7-6; d_gene: NA; CDR3aa: ASSRGTGPSYEQY
v_gene: TRBV6-2/TRBV6-3; d_gene: TRBD1; CDR3aa: ASRYDPRTGDNYGYT
v_gene: TRBV9; d_gene: TRBD1; CDR3aa: ASSTWTGAGGNTIY
v_gene: TRBV5-1; d_gene: NA; CDR3aa: ASSSSREGFITEAF
v_gene: TRBV6-5; d_gene: NA; CDR3aa: ASSYSTGRNEQF
v_gene: TRBV21-1; d_gene: NA; CDR3aa: ASSGTNSGNTIY